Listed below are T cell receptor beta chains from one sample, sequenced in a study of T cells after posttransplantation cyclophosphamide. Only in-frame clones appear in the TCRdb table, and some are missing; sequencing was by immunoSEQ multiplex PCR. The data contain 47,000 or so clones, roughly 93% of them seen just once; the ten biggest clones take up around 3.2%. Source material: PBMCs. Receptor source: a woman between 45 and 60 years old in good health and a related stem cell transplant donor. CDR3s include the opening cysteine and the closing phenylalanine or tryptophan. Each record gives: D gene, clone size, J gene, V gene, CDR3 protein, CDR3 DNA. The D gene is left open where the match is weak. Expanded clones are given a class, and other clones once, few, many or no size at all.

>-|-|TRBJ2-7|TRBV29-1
CSVVVRVSEQYF
TGCAGCGTTGTGGTCAGGGTCAGCGAGCAGTACTTC
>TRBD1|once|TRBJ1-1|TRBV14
CASSQPGQATEAFF
TGTGCCAGCAGCCAGCCGGGACAGGCAACTGAAGCTTTCTTT
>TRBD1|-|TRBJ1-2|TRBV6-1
CASRHRGQNYGYTF
TGTGCCAGCAGACACAGGGGGCAAAACTATGGCTACACCTTC
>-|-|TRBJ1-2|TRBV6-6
CASSYSGSSYGYTF
TGTGCCAGCAGTTACTCTGGGAGCTCCTATGGCTACACCTTC
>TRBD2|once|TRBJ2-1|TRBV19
CASKKAGLADYYNEQFF
TGTGCCAGTAAGAAGGCTGGGCTAGCGGATTACTACAATGAGCAGTTCTTC
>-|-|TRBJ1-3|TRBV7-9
CASSDSGTTGNTIYF
TGTGCCAGCAGCGACTCCGGGACAACTGGAAACACCATATATTTT
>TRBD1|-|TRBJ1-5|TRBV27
CASSFGDREGMNNQPQHF
TGTGCCAGCAGTTTCGGGGACAGGGAAGGCATGAACAATCAGCCCCAGCATTTT
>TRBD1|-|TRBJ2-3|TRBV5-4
CASSSTGITDTQYF
TGTGCCAGCAGCTCGACAGGGATAACAGATACGCAGTATTTT
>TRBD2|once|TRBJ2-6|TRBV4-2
CASSQEPEGSGTSGANVLTF
TGTGCCAGCAGCCAAGAGCCCGAAGGGAGCGGGACCTCTGGGGCCAACGTCCTGACTTTC
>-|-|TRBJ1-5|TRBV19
CASSRGQGYNQPQHF
TGTGCCAGTAGTAGGGGGCAGGGGTACAATCAGCCCCAGCATTTT
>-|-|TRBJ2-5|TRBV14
CASSLTTGSGETQYF
TGTGCCAGCAGCCTTACTACCGGGTCAGGGGAGACCCAGTACTTC
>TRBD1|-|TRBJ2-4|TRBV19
CASSTGTVQNIQYF
TGTGCCAGTAGTACTGGGACAGTCCAAAACATTCAGTACTTC
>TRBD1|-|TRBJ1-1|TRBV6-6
CASSQPTGANTEAFF
TGTGCCAGCAGCCAACCCACAGGGGCTAACACTGAAGCTTTCTTT
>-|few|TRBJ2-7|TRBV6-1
CASSGPELGLFYEQYF
TGTGCCAGCAGTGGGCCTGAGTTGGGCCTCTTCTACGAGCAGTACTTC
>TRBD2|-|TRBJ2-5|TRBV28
CASSPGVAGRGETQYF
TGTGCCAGCAGTCCCGGGGTAGCGGGAAGAGGGGAGACCCAGTACTTC
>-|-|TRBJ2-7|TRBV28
CASSWSGFEQYF
TGTGCCAGCAGTTGGTCGGGGTTCGAGCAGTACTTC
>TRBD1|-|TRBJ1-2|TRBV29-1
CSITGTGSSGYTF
TGCAGCATAACCGGGACAGGGTCCTCCGGCTACACCTTC
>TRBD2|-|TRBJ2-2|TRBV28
CASSLGLAANTGELFF
TGTGCCAGCAGTTTAGGGCTAGCGGCCAACACCGGGGAGCTGTTTTTT
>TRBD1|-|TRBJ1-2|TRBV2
CASIQTTGGGGYTF
TGTGCCAGCATCCAAACAACAGGGGGCGGAGGCTACACCTTC
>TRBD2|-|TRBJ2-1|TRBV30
CAWSVFGLAGGPGEQFF
TGTGCCTGGAGTGTATTCGGACTAGCGGGAGGGCCGGGTGAGCAGTTCTTC
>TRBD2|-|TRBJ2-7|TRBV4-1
CASSPATSGSKEQYF
TGCGCCAGCAGCCCCGCGACTAGCGGGAGTAAAGAGCAGTACTTC
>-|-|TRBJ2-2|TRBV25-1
CASSEARGNTGELFF
TGTGCCAGCAGTGAAGCCAGGGGGAACACCGGGGAGCTGTTTTTT
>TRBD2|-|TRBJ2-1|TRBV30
CAYIPSGRSNEQFF
TGTGCCTACATACCTAGCGGGAGATCCAATGAGCAGTTCTTC
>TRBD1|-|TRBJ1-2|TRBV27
CASSSHQGADGYTF
TGTGCCAGCAGTTCCCACCAGGGGGCTGATGGCTACACCTTC
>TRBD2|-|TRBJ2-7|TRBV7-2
CASSLLAGVSYEQYF
TGTGCCAGCAGCTTATTGGCGGGAGTAAGTTACGAGCAGTACTTC
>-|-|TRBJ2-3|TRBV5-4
CASSLIQKTDTQYF
TGTGCCAGCAGCCTCATCCAGAAGACAGATACGCAGTATTTT
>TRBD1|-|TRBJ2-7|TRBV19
CASSPRDSAFEQYF
TGTGCCAGTAGTCCCCGGGACAGTGCCTTCGAGCAGTACTTC
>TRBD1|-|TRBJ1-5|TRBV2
CASNSRGLQPQHF
TGTGCCAGCAATAGCAGGGGGCTTCAGCCCCAGCATTTT
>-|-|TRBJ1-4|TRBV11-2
CASSLRGTGNEKLFF
TGTGCCAGCAGCTTACGGGGGACCGGTAATGAAAAACTGTTTTTT
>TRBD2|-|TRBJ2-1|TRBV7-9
CASSPSGGYNEQFF
TGTGCCAGCAGCCCCTCGGGAGGGTACAATGAGCAGTTCTTC
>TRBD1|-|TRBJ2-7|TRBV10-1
CASSVDRAYEQYF
TGCGCCAGCAGTGTGGACAGGGCCTACGAGCAGTACTTC
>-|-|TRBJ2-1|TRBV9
CASSDQTESNEQFF
TGTGCCAGCAGCGATCAGACTGAAAGCAATGAGCAGTTCTTC
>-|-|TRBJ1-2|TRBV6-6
CASSYGQGKYGYTF
TGTGCCAGCAGTTACGGGCAGGGCAAATATGGCTACACCTTC
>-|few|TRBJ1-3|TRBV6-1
CASLVRGSGNTIYF
TGTGCCAGTTTGGTTCGAGGCTCTGGAAACACCATATATTTT
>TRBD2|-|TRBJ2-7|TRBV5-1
CASRSRPGLADLGEQYF
TGCGCCAGCAGGTCGAGACCGGGACTAGCGGATTTGGGAGAGCAGTACTTC
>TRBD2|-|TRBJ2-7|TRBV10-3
CAIKPGLAGDRSYEQYF
TGTGCCATCAAACCGGGACTAGCGGGAGATCGCTCCTACGAGCAGTACTTC
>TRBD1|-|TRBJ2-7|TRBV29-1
CSADRLRSYYEQYF
TGCAGCGCGGACAGGCTGCGTTCCTACTACGAGCAGTACTTC
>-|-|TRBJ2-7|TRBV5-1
CASSRRGSYEQYF
TGCGCCAGCAGCCGTAGGGGGAGCTACGAGCAGTACTTC
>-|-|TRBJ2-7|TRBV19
CASSASTSSLSYEQYF
TGTGCCAGTAGTGCGTCGACTAGTTCGTTGTCCTACGAGCAGTACTTC
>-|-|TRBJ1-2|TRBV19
CASYRGNSGYTF
TGTGCCAGTTATCGGGGGAACAGTGGCTACACCTTC
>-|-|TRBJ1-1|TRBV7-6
CASSPQMNTEAFF
TGTGCCAGCAGCCCCCAGATGAACACTGAAGCTTTCTTT
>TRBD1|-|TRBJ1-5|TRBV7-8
CASSSRDRGGYSNQPQHF
TGTGCCAGCAGCTCCCGGGACAGGGGCGGGTATAGCAATCAGCCCCAGCATTTT